A single sample is the source of the 17 T cell receptor beta chains below, sequenced in a study of vaccination effects on CD4 cells after COVID-19. Before sequencing, viral peptide pools were used by the ViraFEST assay to expand antigen-specific CD4+ T cells. Between days 10 and 11 of culture, CD4+ T cells were separated out. Participants each got two BNT162b2 or mRNA-1273 vaccine doses. Antigens of these TCRs are unknown. The data were produced by immunoSEQ multiplex PCR, yet TCRdb's version contains in-frame clones alone and is incomplete. This table has 25,000 to 35,000 clones, around 85% appearing once. The sequences come from CD4+ T cells from PBMCs cultured with SARS-CoV-2 spike peptides, collected after COVID-19 vaccination. These receptors were collected from a human donor who received a COVID-19 vaccine. Some clones in this sample may be carry-over from other donors' samples.

This chain connects TRBV21-1 to TRBJ1-4; TRBD1 is taken as the D call from the table, unchecked against the DNA. TRBV21-1 corresponds to a pseudogene. The CDR3 extends over 18 amino acids. The CDR3 reads CASSKEKSAGSTNEKLFF. The CDR3 nucleotides are TGTGCCAGCAGCAAAGAGAAGTCAGCAGGGTCAACTAATGAAAAACTGTTTTTT.

The chain has TRBV3-1 (or the pseudogene TRBV3-2) and TRBJ2-7; 7 bases line up with TRBD1. The CDR3 runs 15 residues. V trimming: 4 bases; J trimming: 4 bases; junction bases outside the gene matches: 10. Germline CDR1 LGHDT, CDR2 YNNKEL (reference sequence). The CDR3 is CASSRGGQGVYEQYV. The CDR3 DNA follows: TGTGCCAGCAGCCGTGGTGGCCAGGGGGTTTACGAGCAGTACGTC.

The CDR3 sequence is CASSYARVGQPQHF. The CDR3 DNA reads TGTGCCAGCAGTTACGCCCGGGTTGGGCAGCCCCAGCATTTT. The rearrangement uses TRBV6-5 and TRBJ1-5; no clear D gene. The CDR3 contains 14 residues. Germline V CDR1 and CDR2: MNHEY, SVGAGI. V shed 2 bases and J shed 7 bases, with 12 bases lying between them.

The chain uses TRBV3-1 (or the pseudogene TRBV3-2) and TRBJ2-5; 10 nucleotides match TRBD2. The CDR3 covers 17 residues. Trimming removed 0 bases from V and 6 bases from J; junction bases left unmatched: 10. Germline values: CDR1 LGHDT, CDR2 YNNKEL (reference sequence). In DNA form, the CDR3 reads TGTGCCAGCAGCCAAGATGAGCTACTAGCGGGGACTAAGACCCAGTACTTC. Encoded protein: CASSQDELLAGTKTQYF.

The chain combines TRBV30 with TRBJ1-1; D may be TRBD1 (5 bases). CDR1 and CDR2 (germline): GTSNPN, SVGIG (reference sequence). Between the trimmed V and J ends, which lost 0 bases and 0 bases, there was a span of 8 bases. This CDR3 is 14 amino acids long. CDR3 in DNA: TGTGCCTGGAGTGTACTGGGGCTGAACACTGAAGCTTTCTTT. It translates to CAWSVLGLNTEAFF.

This chain connects TRBV6-5 to TRBJ2-5; 7 nucleotides agree with TRBD1. Germline CDR1 and CDR2: MNHEY and SVGAGI. Losses at the gene ends were 2 bases for V and 2 bases for J; bases not matched to a gene: 2. The CDR3 runs to 14 residues. DNA of the CDR3: TGTGCCAGCAGTTACGGGACAGCACAAGAGACCCAGTACTTC. The encoded protein is CASSYGTAQETQYF.

This chain connects TRBV2 to TRBJ1-3, with D possibly being TRBD1 (5 bases). The germline V and J ends were trimmed by 6 bases and 0 bases, with 9 bases remaining between them. The V gene's germline CDR1 is SNHLY and CDR2 FYNNEI. CDR3 length equals 14 residues. The CDR3 loop reads CASRKGSSGNTIYF. As DNA, the CDR3 is TGTGCCAGCAGAAAGGGGAGCTCTGGAAACACCATATATTTT.

The rearrangement links TRBV11-2 to TRBJ2-3; TRBD2 agrees at 10 bases. The ends lost 1 base at V and 6 bases at J; junction bases unmatched: 10. The CDR3 runs 17 residues. CDR1 is SGHAT, CDR2 FQNNGV, per germline. The CDR3 sequence is CASSLVPGLAVPDTQYF. Here the CDR3 DNA reads TGTGCCAGCAGCTTAGTACCTGGACTAGCGGTACCCGATACGCAGTATTTT.

CDR3 coding DNA: TGTGCCAGCAGTTACGGTGATAGCGGGGCCGAGCAGTACGTC. Amino acid sequence: CASSYGDSGAEQYV. The gene calls are TRBV6-6 and TRBJ2-7; TRBD2 matches 8 bases. Per germline, CDR1 MNHNY and CDR2 SVGAGI (reference sequence). The CDR3 is 14 amino acids. The V and J ends lost 2 bases and 6 bases, in that order; junction bases with no gene match: 6.

The chain links TRBV7-7 to TRBJ1-4, with TRBD1 as a possible D gene (5 bases). Germline values: CDR1 SSHAT, CDR2 FNYEAQ (reference sequence). The CDR3 is made up of 13 amino acids. The ends were cut back, 5 bases at V and 8 bases at J, with 12 bases in the middle. CDR3 coding DNA: TGTGCCAGCAGCCAGGTCAGGGAGGAAAAACTGTTTTTT. It is translated as CASSQVREEKLFF.

The V gene is TRBV30, the J gene TRBJ1-2; perhaps TRBD1 as D (5 bases). The CDR3 is 14 amino acids. Trimming took off 0 bases at V and 4 bases at J, with 12 bases between the two ends. CDR1 is GTSNPN and CDR2 is SVGIG in the germline V gene (reference sequence). The CDR3 coding sequence is TGTGCCTGGAGTGTACGGGACCGACCCTATGGCTACACCTTC. Protein sequence: CAWSVRDRPYGYTF.

The rearrangement joins TRBV7-2 to TRBJ2-5, with D possibly being TRBD1 (5 bases). Trimming shortened V by 3 bases and J by 5 bases, and 10 bases separated the two germline ends. Germline assignment: CDR1 SGHTA and CDR2 FQGNSA. The length of the CDR3 is 13 residues. CDR3 coding DNA: TGTGCCAGCAGCTTTAACGCAGGGGAGACCCAGTACTTC. It specifies CASSFNAGETQYF.

The CDR3 DNA sequence: TGTGCCAGCAGCTTAGGGGGCGGGGGGGCCTCAGGGACCCAGTACTTC. Amino acids: CASSLGGGGASGTQYF. The chain couples TRBV7-3 to TRBJ2-5, with 9 nucleotides matching TRBD2. With 2 bases clipped from V and 7 bases from J, the junction kept 11 bases outside the gene matches. The germline CDR1 and CDR2 sequences are SGHTA and FQGTGA. The CDR3 has 16 residues.

The sample holds one count of this clone. Here the CDR3 DNA reads TGTGCCAGCACACTTGACGTAAACTATGGCTACACCTTC. It is translated as CASTLDVNYGYTF. The rearrangement links TRBV6-5 to TRBJ1-2; no clear D gene. Trimming took off 7 bases at V and 2 bases at J, with 11 bases between the two ends. The CDR3 has 13 amino acids. CDR1 MNHEY and CDR2 SVGAGI come from the germline V gene.

The chain combines TRBV20-1 with TRBJ1-5, with TRBD1 as a possible D gene (5 bases). Trimming stripped 3 bases from V and 4 bases from J, with 7 bases between. From germline, CDR1 is DFQATT and CDR2 SNEGSKA (reference sequence). The CDR3 is 12 amino acids. The CDR3 sequence: CSASGGNQPQHF. The CDR3 nucleotides are TGCAGTGCTAGTGGGGGAAATCAGCCCCAGCATTTT.

This clone occurred a few times. This chain links TRBV7-9 with TRBJ2-1, with D hard to call. Deletions cut 11 bases from V and 0 bases from J, with 17 bases between. This CDR3 is built from 15 residues. Germline V gene data show CDR1 as SEHNR and CDR2 as FQNEAQ (reference sequence). CDR3 sequence reads: CAVRVLESSYNEQFF. The CDR3 nucleotides are TGTGCCGTCCGGGTCCTTGAATCCTCCTACAATGAGCAGTTCTTC.

This chain connects TRBV5-6 to TRBJ1-4; D is ambiguous. This CDR3 is 13 amino acids long. V lost 6 bases and J lost 7, with 13 bases in between. Germline assignment: CDR1 SGHDT and CDR2 YYEEEE. CDR3 region: CASTLARSEKLFF. CDR3 nucleotide sequence: TGTGCCAGCACCCTGGCGAGGTCTGAAAAACTGTTTTTT.